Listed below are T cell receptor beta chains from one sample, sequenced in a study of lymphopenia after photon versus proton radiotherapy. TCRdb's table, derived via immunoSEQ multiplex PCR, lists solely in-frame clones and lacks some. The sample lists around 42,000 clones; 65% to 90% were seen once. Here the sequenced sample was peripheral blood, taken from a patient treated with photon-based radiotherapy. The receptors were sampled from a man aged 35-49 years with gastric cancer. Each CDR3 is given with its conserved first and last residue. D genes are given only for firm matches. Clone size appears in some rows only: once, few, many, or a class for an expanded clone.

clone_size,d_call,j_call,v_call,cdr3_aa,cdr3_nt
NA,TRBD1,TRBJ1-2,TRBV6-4,CASTPEGGSYGYTF,TGTGCCAGCACTCCCGAAGGGGGCAGCTATGGCTACACCTTC
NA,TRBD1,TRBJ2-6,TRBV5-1,CASSATGRSGANVLTF,TGCGCCAGCAGCGCGACAGGGCGCTCTGGGGCCAACGTCCTGACTTTC
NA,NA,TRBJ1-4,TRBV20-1,CSASLGGKLFF,TGCAGTGCTAGCCTAGGTGGAAAACTGTTTTTT
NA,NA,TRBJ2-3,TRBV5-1,CASSGGTGDTQYF,TGCGCCAGCAGCGGAGGGACGGGTGATACGCAGTATTTT
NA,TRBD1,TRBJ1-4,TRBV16,CASSQSVRGLMRNEKLFF,TGTGCCAGCAGCCAATCGGTCAGGGGGCTAATGAGAAATGAAAAACTGTTTTTT
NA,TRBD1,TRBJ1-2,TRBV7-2,CASSSDPAGGNGYTF,TGTGCCAGCAGCTCGGACCCTGCAGGGGGGAATGGCTACACCTTC
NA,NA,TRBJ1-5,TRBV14,CASSQGDIHYQPQHF,TGTGCCAGCAGCCAAGGGGATATCCACTATCAGCCCCAGCATTTT
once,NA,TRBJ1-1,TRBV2,CASSLRGGGGRAFF,TGTGCCAGCAGTCTTCGGGGCGGAGGGGGGAGGGCTTTCTTT
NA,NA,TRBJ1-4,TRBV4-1,CASSQEPRPNNEKLFF,TGCGCCAGCAGCCAAGAGCCAAGACCGAATAATGAAAAACTGTTTTTT
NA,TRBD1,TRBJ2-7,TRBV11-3,CASSRQGFGEQYF,TGTGCCAGCAGCCGACAGGGTTTTGGGGAGCAGTACTTC
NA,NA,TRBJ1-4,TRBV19,CASSWGAPNEKLFF,TGTGCCAGTAGTTGGGGGGCGCCTAATGAAAAACTGTTTTTT
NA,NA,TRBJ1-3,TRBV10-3,CAISESSPDSGNTIYF,TGTGCCATCAGTGAGTCGAGCCCAGACTCTGGAAACACCATATATTTT
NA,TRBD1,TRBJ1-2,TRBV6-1,CASSEAGGQLNYGYTF,TGTGCCAGCAGTGAAGCCGGGGGACAGCTTAACTATGGCTACACCTTC
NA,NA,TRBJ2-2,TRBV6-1,CASIARAYTGELFF,TGTGCCAGCATCGCCAGGGCCTACACCGGGGAGCTGTTTTTT
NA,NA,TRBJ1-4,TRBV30,CAWSAAREKLFF,TGTGCCTGGAGTGCGGCCAGGGAAAAACTGTTTTTT
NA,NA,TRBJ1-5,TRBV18,CASSPFMTGSNQPQHF,TGTGCCAGCTCACCATTCATGACAGGAAGCAATCAGCCCCAGCATTTT
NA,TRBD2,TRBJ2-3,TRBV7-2,CASSFGLAGGHRTDTQYF,TGTGCCAGCAGCTTTGGACTAGCGGGGGGGCATCGCACAGATACGCAGTATTTT
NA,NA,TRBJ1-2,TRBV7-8,CASSPDGANYGYTF,TGTGCCAGCAGCCCGGACGGGGCTAACTATGGCTACACCTTC
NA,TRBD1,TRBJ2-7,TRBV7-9,CASSSRGRSNEQYF,TGTGCCAGCAGCTCCAGGGGGCGCAGTAACGAGCAGTACTTC
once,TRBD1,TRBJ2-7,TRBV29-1,CSAGGGTGPYEQYF,TGCAGCGCGGGGGGCGGGACAGGGCCCTACGAGCAGTACTTC
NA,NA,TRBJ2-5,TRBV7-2,CASSPDRRETQYF,TGTGCCAGCAGCCCTGACAGACGAGAGACCCAGTACTTC
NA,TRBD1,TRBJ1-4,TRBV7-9,CASSSPGQGTNEKLFF,TGTGCCAGCAGCAGCCCGGGACAGGGAACTAATGAAAAACTGTTTTTT
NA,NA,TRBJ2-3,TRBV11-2,CASSLSPSDTQYF,TGTGCCAGCAGCTTGTCGCCGTCAGATACGCAGTATTTT
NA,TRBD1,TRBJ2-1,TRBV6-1,CASSEAPTGLGYEQFF,TGTGCCAGCAGTGAAGCACCGACAGGGCTCGGTTATGAGCAGTTCTTC
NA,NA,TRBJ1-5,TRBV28,CASSLAGPGGIRPQHF,TGTGCCAGCAGTTTGGCTGGTCCAGGTGGTATCAGGCCCCAGCATTTT
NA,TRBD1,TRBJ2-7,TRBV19,CASNKQGYDYEQYF,TGTGCCAGTAACAAACAGGGGTATGACTACGAGCAGTACTTC
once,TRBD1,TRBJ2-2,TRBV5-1,CASRDREWTGELFF,TGCGCCAGCAGGGACAGGGAATGGACCGGGGAGCTGTTTTTT
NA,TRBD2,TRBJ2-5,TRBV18,CASSPPRASGGEETQYF,TGTGCCAGCTCACCACCGAGGGCTAGCGGGGGCGAAGAGACCCAGTACTTC